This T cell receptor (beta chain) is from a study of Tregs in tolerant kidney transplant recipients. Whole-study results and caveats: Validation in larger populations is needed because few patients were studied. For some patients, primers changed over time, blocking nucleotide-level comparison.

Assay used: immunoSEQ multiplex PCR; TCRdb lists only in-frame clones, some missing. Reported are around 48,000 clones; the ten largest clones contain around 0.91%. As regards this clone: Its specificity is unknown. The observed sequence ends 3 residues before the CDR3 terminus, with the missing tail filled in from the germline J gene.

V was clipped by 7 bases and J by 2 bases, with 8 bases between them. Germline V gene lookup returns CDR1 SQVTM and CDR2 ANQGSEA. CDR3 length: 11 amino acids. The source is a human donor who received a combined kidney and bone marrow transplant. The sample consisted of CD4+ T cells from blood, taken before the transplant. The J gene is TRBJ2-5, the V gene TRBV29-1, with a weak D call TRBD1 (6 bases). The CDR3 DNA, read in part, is TGCAGCGGGGGGCGGCAAGAGACC. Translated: CSGGRQET. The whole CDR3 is CSGGRQETQYF.